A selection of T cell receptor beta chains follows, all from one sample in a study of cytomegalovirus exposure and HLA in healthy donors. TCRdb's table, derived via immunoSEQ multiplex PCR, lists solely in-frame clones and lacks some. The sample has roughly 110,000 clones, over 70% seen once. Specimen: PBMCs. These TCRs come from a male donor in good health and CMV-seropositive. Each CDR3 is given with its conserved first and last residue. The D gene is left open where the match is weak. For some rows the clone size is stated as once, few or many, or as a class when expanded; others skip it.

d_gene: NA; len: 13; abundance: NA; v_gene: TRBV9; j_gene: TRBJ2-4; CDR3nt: TGTGCCAGCAGCGGAGCGGGTAAAAACATTCAGTACTTC; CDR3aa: CASSGAGKNIQYF
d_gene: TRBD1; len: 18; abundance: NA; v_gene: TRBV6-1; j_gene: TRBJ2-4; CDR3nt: TGTGCCAGCAGTGAAGCGGGTCCGTGGGACAGCGTGGAAAACATTCAGTACTTC; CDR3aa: CASSEAGPWDSVENIQYF
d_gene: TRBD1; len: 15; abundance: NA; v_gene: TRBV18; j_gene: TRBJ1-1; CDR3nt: TGTGCCAGCTCACCTGGACAGGGAATGAACACTGAAGCTTTCTTT; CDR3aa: CASSPGQGMNTEAFF
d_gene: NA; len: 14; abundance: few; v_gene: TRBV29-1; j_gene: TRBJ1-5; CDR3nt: TGCAGCGTAGCTGACAGTGGAAGCAATCAGCCCCAGAATTTT; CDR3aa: CSVADSGSNQPQNF
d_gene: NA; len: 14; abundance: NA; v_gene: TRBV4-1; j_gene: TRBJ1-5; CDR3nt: TGCGCCAGCAGCCAGGAAACGGGGAACCAGCCCCAGCATTTT; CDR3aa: CASSQETGNQPQHF
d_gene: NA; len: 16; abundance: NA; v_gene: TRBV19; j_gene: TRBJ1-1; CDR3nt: TGTGCCAGTAGTATAGCGTCCCTAACGCTGAACACTGAAGCTTTCTTT; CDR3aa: CASSIASLTLNTEAFF
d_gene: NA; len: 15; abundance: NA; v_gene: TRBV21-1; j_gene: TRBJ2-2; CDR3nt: TGTGCCAGCAGGCCGGGAACGGGGACTGGCGGGGAGCTGTTTTTT; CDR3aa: CASRPGTGTGGELFF
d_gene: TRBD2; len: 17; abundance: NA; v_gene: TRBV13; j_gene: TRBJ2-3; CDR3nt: TGTGCCAGCAGCTTGGAGCGGGAGGCTAGAAGCACAGATACGCAGTATTTT; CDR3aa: CASSLEREARSTDTQYF
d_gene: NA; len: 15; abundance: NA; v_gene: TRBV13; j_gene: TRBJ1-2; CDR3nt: TGTGCCAGCAGCCCCAGGCCCAAGGGGGTCTCTGGCTACACCTTC; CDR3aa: CASSPRPKGVSGYTF
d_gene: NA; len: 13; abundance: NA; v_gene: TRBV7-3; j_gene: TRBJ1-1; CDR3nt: TGTGCCAGCAGTAAAGGACAGAACACTGAAGCTTTCTTT; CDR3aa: CASSKGQNTEAFF
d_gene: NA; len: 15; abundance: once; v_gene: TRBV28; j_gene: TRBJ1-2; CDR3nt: TGTGCCAGCAGTCCGGACATCCCAGCTAACTATGGCTACACCTTC; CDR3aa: CASSPDIPANYGYTF
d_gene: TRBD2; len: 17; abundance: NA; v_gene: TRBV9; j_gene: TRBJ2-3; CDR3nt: TGTGCCAGCAGCGCAAACGTAGCGGGAGGGTTCACAGATACGCAGTATTTT; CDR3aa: CASSANVAGGFTDTQYF
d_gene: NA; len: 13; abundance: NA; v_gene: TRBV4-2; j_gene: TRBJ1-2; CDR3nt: TGTGCCAGCAGCCCCCCCTGGGACTCTGGCTACACCTTC; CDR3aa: CASSPPWDSGYTF
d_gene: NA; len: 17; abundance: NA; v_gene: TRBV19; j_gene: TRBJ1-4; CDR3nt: TGTGCCAGTAGTTCCCCCTCGGGAGGGCGGGAGTATGAAAAACTGTTTTTT; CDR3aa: CASSSPSGGREYEKLFF
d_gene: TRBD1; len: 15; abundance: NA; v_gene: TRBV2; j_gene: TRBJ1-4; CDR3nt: TGTGCCAGCAGTGAAACAGGGGCAGGGAGTGAAAAACTGTTTTTT; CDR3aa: CASSETGAGSEKLFF
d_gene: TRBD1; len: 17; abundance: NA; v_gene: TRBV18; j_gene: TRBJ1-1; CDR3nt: TGTGCCAGCTCACCACAGGGGGCGAGTTTTGAGAACACTGAAGCTTTCTTT; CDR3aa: CASSPQGASFENTEAFF
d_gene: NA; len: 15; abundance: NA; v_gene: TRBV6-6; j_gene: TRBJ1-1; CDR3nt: TGTGCCAGCAATCACCGGCCGGACAGTTCCACTGAAGCTTTCTTT; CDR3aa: CASNHRPDSSTEAFF
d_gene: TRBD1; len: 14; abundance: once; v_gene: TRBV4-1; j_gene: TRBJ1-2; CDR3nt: TGCGCCAGCAGCCAGTTACGCCAGGGGGATGGCTACACCTTC; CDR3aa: CASSQLRQGDGYTF
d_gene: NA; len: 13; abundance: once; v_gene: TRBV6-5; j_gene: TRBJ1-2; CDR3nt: TGTGCCAGCTCCAGGGAGGTGGGCTATGGCTACACCTTC; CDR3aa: CASSREVGYGYTF
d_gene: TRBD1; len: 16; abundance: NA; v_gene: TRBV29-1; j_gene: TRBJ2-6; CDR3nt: TGCAGCGTGGGGACAGGGGGCTCAGCTGGGGCCAACGTCCTGACTTTC; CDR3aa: CSVGTGGSAGANVLTF
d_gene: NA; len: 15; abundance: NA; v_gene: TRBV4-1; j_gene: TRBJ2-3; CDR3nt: TGCGCCAGCAGCCAAGGAGAAGCAAGCACAGATACGCAGTATTTT; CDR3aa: CASSQGEASTDTQYF
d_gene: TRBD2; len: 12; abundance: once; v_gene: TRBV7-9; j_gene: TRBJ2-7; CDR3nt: TGTTCCAGCAGCTTAACCGGGGGGGAGCAGTACTTC; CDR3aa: CSSSLTGGEQYF
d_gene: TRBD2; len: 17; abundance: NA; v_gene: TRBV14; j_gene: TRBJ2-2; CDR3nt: TGTGCCAGCAGCCATAATCTAGCGGGGGGATCCACCGGGGAGCTGTTTTTT; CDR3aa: CASSHNLAGGSTGELFF
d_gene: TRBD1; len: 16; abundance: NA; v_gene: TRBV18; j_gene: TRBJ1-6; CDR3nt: TGTGCCAGCTCACCACAGCGGGACAGGGCCAATTCACCCCTCCACTTT; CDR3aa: CASSPQRDRANSPLHF
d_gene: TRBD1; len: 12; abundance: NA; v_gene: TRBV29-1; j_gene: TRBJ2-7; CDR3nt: TGCAGCGTTGAGGGACAGCCCTACGAGCAGTACTTC; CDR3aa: CSVEGQPYEQYF
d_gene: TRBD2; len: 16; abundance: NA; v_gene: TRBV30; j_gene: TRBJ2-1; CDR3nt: TGTGCCTGGAGTCTCGCCGTAGCGGGAGTCAGGAATGAGCAGTTCTTC; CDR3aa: CAWSLAVAGVRNEQFF
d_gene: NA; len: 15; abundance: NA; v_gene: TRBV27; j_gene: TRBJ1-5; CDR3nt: TGTGCCAGCAGTTTAGGTTCTGGGCCAGGGCAGCCCCAGCATTTT; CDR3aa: CASSLGSGPGQPQHF
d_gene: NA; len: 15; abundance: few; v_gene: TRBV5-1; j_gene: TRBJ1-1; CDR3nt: TGCGCCAGCAGCTTGGAACCCAGGGTGAATACTGAAGCTTTCTTT; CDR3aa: CASSLEPRVNTEAFF
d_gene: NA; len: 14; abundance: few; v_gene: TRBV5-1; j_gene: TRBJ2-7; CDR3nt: TGCGCCAGCAGCTTGGGATCCGTCGGCTACGAGCAGTACTTC; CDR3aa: CASSLGSVGYEQYF
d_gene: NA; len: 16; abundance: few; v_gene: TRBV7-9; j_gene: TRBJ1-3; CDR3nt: TGTGCCAGCAGCTTAGGGGGCGGTTCCTCTGGAAACACCATATATTTT; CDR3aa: CASSLGGGSSGNTIYF
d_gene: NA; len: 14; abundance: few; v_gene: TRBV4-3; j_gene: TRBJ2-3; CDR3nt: TGCGCCAGCAGCCAAGATCAGGGAGGAGATACGCAGTATTTT; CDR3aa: CASSQDQGGDTQYF
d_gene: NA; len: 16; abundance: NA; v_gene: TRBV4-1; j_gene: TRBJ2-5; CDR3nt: TGCGCCAGCAGCCAAGATACAGGAGGGGGCGGAGAGACCCAGTACTTC; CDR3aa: CASSQDTGGGGETQYF
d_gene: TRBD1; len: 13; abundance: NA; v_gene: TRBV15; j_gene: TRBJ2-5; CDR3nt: TGTGCCACCAGCGACAGGGTCGCGGAGACCCAGTACTTC; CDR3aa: CATSDRVAETQYF
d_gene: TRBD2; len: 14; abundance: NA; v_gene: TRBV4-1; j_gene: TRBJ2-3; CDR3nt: TGCGCCAGCAAGGTACCGGAAGGGCGGGGGACGCAGTATTTT; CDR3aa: CASKVPEGRGTQYF
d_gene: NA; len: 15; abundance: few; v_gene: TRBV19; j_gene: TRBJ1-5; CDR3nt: TGTGCCAGTAGTATAGGCCGGGGGGCGCTTCAGCCCCAGCATTTT; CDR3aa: CASSIGRGALQPQHF
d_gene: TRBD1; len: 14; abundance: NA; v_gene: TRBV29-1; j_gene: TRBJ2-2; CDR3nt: TGCAGCGTTCAAGGACAGGAGAACACCGGGGAGCTGTTTTTT; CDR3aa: CSVQGQENTGELFF
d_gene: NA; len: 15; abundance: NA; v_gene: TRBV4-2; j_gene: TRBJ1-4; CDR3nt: TGTGCCAGCAGCCAAGTTCGAGACACAAATGAAAAACTGTTTTTT; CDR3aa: CASSQVRDTNEKLFF
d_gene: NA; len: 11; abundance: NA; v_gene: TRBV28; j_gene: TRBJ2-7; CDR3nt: TGTGCCAGCAGTTTCCTCTACGAGCAGTACTTC; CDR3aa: CASSFLYEQYF
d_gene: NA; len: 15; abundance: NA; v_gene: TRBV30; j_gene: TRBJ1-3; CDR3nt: TGTGTGGCCGTTGGGGCAAGGGGTTCTGGAAACACCATATATTTT; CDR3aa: CVAVGARGSGNTIYF
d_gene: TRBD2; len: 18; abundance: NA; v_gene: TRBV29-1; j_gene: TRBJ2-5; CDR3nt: TGCAGCGTTGCGGGGTTAGCGGGGGTAGCGGTCCTTCAAGAGACCCAGTACTTC; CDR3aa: CSVAGLAGVAVLQETQYF
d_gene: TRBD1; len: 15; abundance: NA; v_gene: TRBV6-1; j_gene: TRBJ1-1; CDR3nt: TGTGCCACCCGAAAAGGGACAGGGGGAAATGCTGAAGCTTTCTTT; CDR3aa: CATRKGTGGNAEAFF